The next 18 T cell receptor beta chains were all read from a single sample in a study of blood T cell repertoires in COVID-19. Sequencing was performed with immunoSEQ multiplex PCR; in TCRdb, only in-frame clones are kept and a portion is missing. The data hold about 81,000 clones, with approximately 90% observed a single time. Sequenced input: peripheral blood. These receptors originate from a man aged 65 to 85 with active or convalescent COVID-19.

CDR3 DNA sequence: TGTGCCAGCAGCCTCTGGACGCGGGCTTATGGCTACACCTTC. Translated, it gives CASSLWTRAYGYTF. The V gene is TRBV5-5, the J gene TRBJ1-2; no reliable D call. This CDR3 comprises 14 residues. Per germline, CDR1 SGHKS and CDR2 YYEKEE (reference sequence). Trimming stripped 4 bases from V and 5 bases from J, with 15 bases between.

V gene TRBV5-1 combines with J gene TRBJ2-3; 9 bases fit TRBD2. V lost 1 base and J lost 1; bases outside the gene matches: 1. The CDR3 contains 15 residues. CDR1 SGHRS and CDR2 YFSETQ come from the germline V gene. The CDR3 protein is CASSLSGGRTDTQYF. The CDR3 coding sequence is TGCGCCAGCAGCTTGAGCGGGGGGCGCACAGATACGCAGTATTTT.

This sequence joins TRBV6-6 and TRBJ1-2, with D maybe TRBD1 (5 bases). Germline V gene data show CDR1 as MNHNY and CDR2 as SVGAGI (reference sequence). Trimming took 2 bases from V and 4 from J, leaving 14 bases between them. The CDR3 has 15 amino acids. DNA for the CDR3: TGTGCCAGCAGTTACCCCGACAGATCTGTCTATGGCTACACCTTC. Translated: CASSYPDRSVYGYTF.

The rearrangement uses TRBV7-2 and TRBJ1-6; D may be TRBD1 (5 bases). The V end lost 5 bases, the J end lost 10 bases, and 12 bases lay between the germline ends. The germline V gene encodes CDR1 SGHTA and CDR2 FQGNSA. The CDR3 runs 13 residues. CDR3 DNA sequence: TGTGCCAGCAGCACGCAGGGTGGATCACCCCTCCACTTT. Translation: CASSTQGGSPLHF.

V is TRBV19 and J is TRBJ2-5, with D possibly being TRBD2 (5 bases). V was pared by 4 bases and J by 5 bases, with 11 bases between. Germline CDR1 LNHDA, CDR2 SQIVND (reference sequence). This CDR3 is 13 amino acids long. This chain's CDR3 is CASSTFSGETQYF. The CDR3 DNA sequence: TGTGCCAGTAGTACCTTTTCGGGGGAGACCCAGTACTTC.

There are a few counts of this clone. V usage is TRBV5-4 and J usage is TRBJ2-1; 7 bases align to TRBD2. Germline V lookup: CDR1 SGHNT, CDR2 YYREEE (reference sequence). V lost 2 bases to trimming and J lost 5 bases; unmatched junction nucleotides: 7. The CDR3 covers 15 residues. The CDR3 DNA is TGTGCCAGCAGCTTCCCCCGGACTAGTCACAATGAGCAGTTCTTC. Protein product: CASSFPRTSHNEQFF. Variable domain in full (rest from reference TRBV5-4 and TRBJ2-1): ETGVTQSPTHLIKTRGQQVTLRCSSQSGHNTVSWYQQALGQGPQFIFQYYREEENGRGNFPPRFSGLQFPNYSSELNVNALELDDSALYLCASSFPRTSHNEQFFGPGTRLTVL.

This clone appeared a single time. This rearrangement joins TRBV11-2 to TRBJ2-3, with D hard to call. Germline values: CDR1 SGHAT, CDR2 FQNNGV. The CDR3 spans 16 residues. Trimming stripped 1 base from V and 2 bases from J, with 13 bases between. CDR3 residues: CASSLVPGPTTDTQYF. The CDR3, as DNA: TGTGCCAGCAGCTTAGTTCCGGGTCCAACCACAGATACGCAGTATTTT. The full variable domain, with the rest looked up from reference TRBV11-2 and TRBJ2-3, is EAGVAQSPRYKIIEKRQSVAFWCNPISGHATLYWYQQILGQGPKLLIQFQNNGVVDDSQLPKDRFSAERLKGVDSTLKIQPAKLEDSAVYLCASSLVPGPTTDTQYFGPGTRLTVL.

The chain employs TRBV3-1 (or the pseudogene TRBV3-2) and TRBJ1-4, with 10 bases lining up with TRBD1. V dropped 3 bases and J dropped 2; count of bases not matched to a gene: 3. The CDR3 runs 16 residues. Germline CDR1 reads LGHDT; CDR2 reads YNNKEL (reference sequence). The CDR3 coding sequence is TGTGCCAGCAGCCAGCCGGGACAGGGGACTAATGAAAAACTGTTTTTT. Residues: CASSQPGQGTNEKLFF.

The chain is built from TRBV7-9 and TRBJ1-4; 8 positions match TRBD1. The germline gives CDR1 SEHNR, CDR2 FQNEAQ (reference sequence). Losses at the gene ends were 0 bases for V and 7 bases for J; bases not matched to a gene: 13. This CDR3 comprises 18 residues. CDR3 nucleotide sequence: TGTGCCAGCAGCTTAGCGCCGGGACAGGACCTTTTGCTTGAAAAACTGTTTTTT. Translated, it gives CASSLAPGQDLLLEKLFF.

The chain has TRBV5-8 and TRBJ1-5; D not resolved. This CDR3 comprises 14 residues. CDR1 is SGHTS, CDR2 YDEGEE, per germline. Between the trimmed V and J ends, which lost 0 bases and 3 bases, there was a span of 7 bases. The CDR3 DNA reads as TGTGCCAGCAGCTTGGCTCAGTACAATCAGCCCCAGCATTTT. Its translation is CASSLAQYNQPQHF.

This chain links TRBV11-2 with TRBJ1-6; the match to TRBD1 covers 10 bases. Germline V CDR1 and CDR2: SGHAT, FQNNGV. The V and J ends lost 1 base and 8 bases, in that order; junction bases with no gene match: 2. The CDR3 totals 15 residues. The CDR3 loop is CASSLGTGGYSPLHF. Here the CDR3 DNA reads TGTGCCAGCAGCTTAGGGACAGGGGGTTATTCACCCCTCCACTTT.

The chain couples TRBV2 to TRBJ2-1; 11 nucleotides match TRBD2. CDR1 is SNHLY and CDR2 is FYNNEI in the germline V gene. The CDR3 spans 15 residues. The V and J ends lost 3 bases and 10 bases, in that order; junction bases with no gene match: 8. CDR3 DNA: TGTGCCAGCAGTGAGACTAGCGGGGCGGCGGACGAGCAGTTCTTC. Protein sequence: CASSETSGAADEQFF. The variable domain in full, completed from reference TRBV2 and TRBJ2-1, reads EPEVTQTPSHQVTQMGQEVILRCVPISNHLYFYWYRQILGQKVEFLVSFYNNEISEKSEIFDDQFSVERPDGSNFTLKIRSTKLEDSAMYFCASSETSGAADEQFFGPGTRLTVL.

The chain uses TRBV9 and TRBJ1-2, with 7 bases that match TRBD1. V gave up 6 bases and J gave up 1 base; unmatched junction bases: 12. Germline V gene lookup returns CDR1 SGDLS and CDR2 YYNGEE. CDR3 length: 16 residues. For the CDR3, the DNA is TGTGCCAGCACCTCCATCGGGCAGGGGGTTAACTATGGCTACACCTTC. Amino acids: CASTSIGQGVNYGYTF.

The chain uses TRBV28 and TRBJ2-3; 9 nucleotides agree with TRBD2. CDR3 length: 15 residues. Germline CDR1 and CDR2: MDHEN and SYDVKM. V was clipped by 11 bases and J by 2 bases; unmatched bases: 11. In nucleotides, the CDR3 is TGTGCCCTAGGGTCTAGCGGGGAATACACAGATACGCAGTATTTT. It encodes CALGSSGEYTDTQYF.

This rearrangement joins TRBV7-2 to TRBJ2-2; tentatively, D is TRBD2 (5 bases). Trimming took off 8 bases at V and 6 bases at J, with 19 bases between the two ends. Germline V gene sequence: CDR1 SGHTA, CDR2 FQGNSA. The CDR3 has 15 amino acids. The CDR3 bases are TGTGCCAGCCGAAAATCCGGGATGATGGCCGGGGAGCTGTTTTTT. This gives the protein CASRKSGMMAGELFF.

The rearrangement uses TRBV6-6 and TRBJ1-1, with D unresolved. Germline CDR1 MNHNY, CDR2 SVGAGI (reference sequence). The length of the CDR3 is 12 residues. V dropped 8 bases and J dropped 0 bases, with 7 bases sitting between them. The CDR3: CASSQVNTEAFF. In DNA form, the CDR3 reads TGTGCCAGCTCTCAGGTGAACACTGAAGCTTTCTTT.

This chain links TRBV15 with TRBJ1-2, with TRBD1 identical over 7 bases. Germline-derived CDR1 and CDR2 are LNHNV and YYDKDF (reference sequence). There are 16 residues in the CDR3. Unmatched junction bases numbered 16, after V lost 4 bases and J lost 8 bases. CDR3: CATSIIRPGGKGGYTF. DNA for the CDR3: TGTGCCACCAGCATTATCCGGCCAGGGGGAAAGGGAGGCTACACCTTC.

This clone was seen a handful of times. The chain couples TRBV11-2 to TRBJ2-5, with TRBD2 identical over 8 bases. V was pared by 0 bases and J by 0 bases, with 9 bases of the junction left unmatched. Germline loops: CDR1 SGHAT, CDR2 FQNNGV. The CDR3 runs 18 residues. This CDR3 is CASSLDSPSGWYQETQYF. DNA of the CDR3: TGTGCCAGCAGCTTAGATAGCCCTAGCGGGTGGTACCAAGAGACCCAGTACTTC.